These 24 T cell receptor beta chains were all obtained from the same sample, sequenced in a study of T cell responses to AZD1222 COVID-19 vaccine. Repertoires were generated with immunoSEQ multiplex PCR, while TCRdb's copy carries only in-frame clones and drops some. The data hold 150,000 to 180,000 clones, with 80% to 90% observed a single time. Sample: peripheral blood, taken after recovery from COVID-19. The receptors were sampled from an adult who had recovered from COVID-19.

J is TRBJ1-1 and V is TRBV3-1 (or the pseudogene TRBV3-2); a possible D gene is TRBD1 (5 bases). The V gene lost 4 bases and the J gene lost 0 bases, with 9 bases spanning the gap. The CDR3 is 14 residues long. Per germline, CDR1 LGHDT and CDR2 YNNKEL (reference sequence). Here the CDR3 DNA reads TGTGCCAGCAGCCGGATGACAGTGAACACTGAAGCTTTCTTT. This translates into CASSRMTVNTEAFF.

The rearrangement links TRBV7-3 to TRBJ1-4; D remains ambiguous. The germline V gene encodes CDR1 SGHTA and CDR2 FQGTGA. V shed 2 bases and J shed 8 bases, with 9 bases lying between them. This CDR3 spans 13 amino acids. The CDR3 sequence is CASSLGPGEKLFF. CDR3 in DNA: TGTGCCAGCAGCTTAGGGCCCGGGGAAAAACTGTTTTTT.

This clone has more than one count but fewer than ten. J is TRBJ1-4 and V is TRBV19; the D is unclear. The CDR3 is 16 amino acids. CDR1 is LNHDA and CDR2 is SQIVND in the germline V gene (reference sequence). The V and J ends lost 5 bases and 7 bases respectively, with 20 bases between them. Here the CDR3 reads CASSPPEGRRAEKLFF. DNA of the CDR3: TGTGCCAGTAGTCCTCCTGAGGGCCGACGGGCTGAAAAACTGTTTTTT.

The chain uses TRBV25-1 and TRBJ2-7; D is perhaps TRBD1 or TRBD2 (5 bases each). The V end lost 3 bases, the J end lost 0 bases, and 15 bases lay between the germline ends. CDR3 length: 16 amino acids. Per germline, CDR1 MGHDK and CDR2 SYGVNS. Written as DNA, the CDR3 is TGTGCCAGCAGTGATAGGTCGGGACGGAGCTCCTACGAGCAGTACTTC. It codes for CASSDRSGRSSYEQYF.

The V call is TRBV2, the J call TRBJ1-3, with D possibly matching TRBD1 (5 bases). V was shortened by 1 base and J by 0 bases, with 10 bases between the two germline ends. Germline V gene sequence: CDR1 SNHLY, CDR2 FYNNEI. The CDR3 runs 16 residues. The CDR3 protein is CASSEVGQISGNTIYF. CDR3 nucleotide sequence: TGTGCCAGCAGTGAAGTCGGACAAATCTCTGGAAACACCATATATTTT.

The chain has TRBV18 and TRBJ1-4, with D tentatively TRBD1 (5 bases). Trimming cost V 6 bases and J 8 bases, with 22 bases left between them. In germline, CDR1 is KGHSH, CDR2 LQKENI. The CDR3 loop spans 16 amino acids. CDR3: CASSPRPQGVGEKLFF. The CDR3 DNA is TGTGCCAGCTCGCCCCGACCTCAGGGAGTCGGCGAAAAACTGTTTTTT.

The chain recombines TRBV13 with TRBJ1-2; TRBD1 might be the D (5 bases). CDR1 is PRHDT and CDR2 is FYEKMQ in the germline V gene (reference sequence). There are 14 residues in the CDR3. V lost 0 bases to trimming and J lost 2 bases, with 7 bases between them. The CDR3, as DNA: TGTGCCAGCAGCTTAGGGACAGAGAACTATGGCTACACCTTC. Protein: CASSLGTENYGYTF. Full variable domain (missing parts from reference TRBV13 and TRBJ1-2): AAGVIQSPRHLIKEKRETATLKCYPIPRHDTVYWYQQGPGQDPQFLISFYEKMQSDKGSIPDRFSAQQFSDYHSELNMSSLELGDSALYFCASSLGTENYGYTFGSGTRLTVV.

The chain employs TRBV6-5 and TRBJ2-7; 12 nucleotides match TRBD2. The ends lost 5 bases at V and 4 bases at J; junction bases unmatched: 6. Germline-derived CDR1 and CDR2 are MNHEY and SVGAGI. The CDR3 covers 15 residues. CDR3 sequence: CASSPTSGSSYEQYF. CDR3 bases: TGTGCCAGCAGTCCGACTAGCGGGAGTTCTTACGAGCAGTACTTC.

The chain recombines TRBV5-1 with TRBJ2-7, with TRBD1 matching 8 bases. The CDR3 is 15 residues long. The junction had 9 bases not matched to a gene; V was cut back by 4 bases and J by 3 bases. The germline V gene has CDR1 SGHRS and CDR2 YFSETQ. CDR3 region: CASSPDRAKRYEQYF. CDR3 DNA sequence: TGCGCCAGCAGCCCGGACAGGGCAAAACGCTACGAGCAGTACTTC.

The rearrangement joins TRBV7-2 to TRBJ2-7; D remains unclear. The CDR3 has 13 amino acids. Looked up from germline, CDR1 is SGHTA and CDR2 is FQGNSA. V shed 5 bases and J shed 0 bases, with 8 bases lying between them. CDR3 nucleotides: TGTGCCAGCAGCCCGGGCCGCTCCTACGAGCAGTACTTC. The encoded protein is CASSPGRSYEQYF.

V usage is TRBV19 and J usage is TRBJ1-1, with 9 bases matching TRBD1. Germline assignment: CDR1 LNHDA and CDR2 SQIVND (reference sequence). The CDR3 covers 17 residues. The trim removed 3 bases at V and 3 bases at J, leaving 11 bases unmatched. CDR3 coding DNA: TGTGCCAGTAGTATGTGGCACAGGGGGCAAGTGGACACTGAAGCTTTCTTT. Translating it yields CASSMWHRGQVDTEAFF. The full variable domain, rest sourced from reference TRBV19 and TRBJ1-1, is DGGITQSPKYLFRKEGQNVTLSCEQNLNHDAMYWYRQDPGQGLRLIYYSQIVNDFQKGDIAEGYSVSREKKESFPLTVTSAQKNPTAFYLCASSMWHRGQVDTEAFFGQGTRLTVV.

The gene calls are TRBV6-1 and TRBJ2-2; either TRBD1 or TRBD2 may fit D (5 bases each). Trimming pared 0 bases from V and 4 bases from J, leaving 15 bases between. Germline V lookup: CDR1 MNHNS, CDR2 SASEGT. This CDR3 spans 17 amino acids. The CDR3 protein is CASSEAQRGLGTGELFF. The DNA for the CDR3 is TGTGCCAGCAGTGAAGCGCAGAGGGGATTAGGCACCGGGGAGCTGTTTTTT.

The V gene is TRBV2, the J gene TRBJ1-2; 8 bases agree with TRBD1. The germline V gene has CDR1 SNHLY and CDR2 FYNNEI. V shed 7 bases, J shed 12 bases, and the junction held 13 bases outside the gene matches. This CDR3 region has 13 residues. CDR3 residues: CASTPGQGAADTF. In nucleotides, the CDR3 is TGTGCCAGCACCCCTGGACAGGGAGCGGCGGACACCTTC.

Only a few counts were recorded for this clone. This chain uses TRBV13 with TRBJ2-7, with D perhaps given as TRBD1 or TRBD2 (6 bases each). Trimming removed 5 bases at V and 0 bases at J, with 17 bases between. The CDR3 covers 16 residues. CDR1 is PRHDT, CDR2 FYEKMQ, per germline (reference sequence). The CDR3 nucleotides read TGTGCCAGCAGCAGAACCGGGGGCCCCTCCTCCTACGAGCAGTACTTC. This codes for CASSRTGGPSSYEQYF.

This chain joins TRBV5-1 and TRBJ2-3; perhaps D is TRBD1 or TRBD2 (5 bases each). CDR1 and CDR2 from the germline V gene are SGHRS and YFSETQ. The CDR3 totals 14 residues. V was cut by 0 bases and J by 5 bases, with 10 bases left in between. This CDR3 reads CASSLEGREDTQYF. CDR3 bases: TGCGCCAGCAGCTTGGAGGGACGAGAAGATACGCAGTATTTT.

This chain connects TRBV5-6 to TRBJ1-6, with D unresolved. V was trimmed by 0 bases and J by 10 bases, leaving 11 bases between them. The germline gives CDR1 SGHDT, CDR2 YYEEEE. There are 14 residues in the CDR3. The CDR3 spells CASSLEVSSSPLHF. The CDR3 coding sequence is TGTGCCAGCAGCTTGGAAGTCAGTTCCTCACCCCTCCACTTT.

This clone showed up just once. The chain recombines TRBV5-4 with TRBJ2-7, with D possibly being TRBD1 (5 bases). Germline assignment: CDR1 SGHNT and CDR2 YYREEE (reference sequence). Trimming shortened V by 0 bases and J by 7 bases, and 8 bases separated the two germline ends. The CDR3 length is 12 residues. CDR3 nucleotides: TGTGCCAGCAGCTTGGACAGGAATGAGCAGTACTTC. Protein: CASSLDRNEQYF.

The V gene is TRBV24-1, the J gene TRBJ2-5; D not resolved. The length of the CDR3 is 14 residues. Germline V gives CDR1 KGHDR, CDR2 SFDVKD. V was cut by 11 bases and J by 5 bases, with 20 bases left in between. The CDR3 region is CAIRGDRVSETQYF. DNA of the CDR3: TGTGCCATCCGCGGAGACCGAGTCTCTGAGACCCAGTACTTC.

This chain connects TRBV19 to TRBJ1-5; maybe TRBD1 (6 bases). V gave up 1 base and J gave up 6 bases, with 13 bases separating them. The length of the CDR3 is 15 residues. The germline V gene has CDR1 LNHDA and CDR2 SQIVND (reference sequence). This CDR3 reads CASSIGVGGGQPQHF. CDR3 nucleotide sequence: TGTGCCAGTAGTATAGGCGTAGGGGGGGGTCAGCCCCAGCATTTT.

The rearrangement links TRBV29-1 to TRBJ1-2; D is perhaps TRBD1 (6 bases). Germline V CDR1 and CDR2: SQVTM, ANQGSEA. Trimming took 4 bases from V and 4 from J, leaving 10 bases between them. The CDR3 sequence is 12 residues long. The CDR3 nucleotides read TGCAGCGTTGGGGAGGACAGCTATGGCTACACCTTC. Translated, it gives CSVGEDSYGYTF. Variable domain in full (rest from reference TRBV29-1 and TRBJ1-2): SAVISQKPSRDICQRGTSLTIQCQVDSQVTMMFWYRQQPGQSLTLIATANQGSEATYESGFVIDKFPISRPNLTFSTLTVSNMSPEDSSIYLCSVGEDSYGYTFGSGTRLTVV.

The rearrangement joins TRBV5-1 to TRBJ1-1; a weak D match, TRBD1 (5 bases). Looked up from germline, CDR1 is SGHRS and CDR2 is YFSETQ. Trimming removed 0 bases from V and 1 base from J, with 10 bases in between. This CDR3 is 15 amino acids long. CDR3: CASSLGGLANTEAFF. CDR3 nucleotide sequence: TGCGCCAGCAGCTTGGGGGGACTGGCGAACACTGAAGCTTTCTTT.

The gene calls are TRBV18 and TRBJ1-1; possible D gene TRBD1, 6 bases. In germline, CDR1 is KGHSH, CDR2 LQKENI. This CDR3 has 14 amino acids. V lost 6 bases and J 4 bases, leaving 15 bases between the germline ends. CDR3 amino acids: CASSGGGYSTEAFF. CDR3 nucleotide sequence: TGTGCCAGCTCCGGAGGGGGTTATAGCACTGAAGCTTTCTTT.

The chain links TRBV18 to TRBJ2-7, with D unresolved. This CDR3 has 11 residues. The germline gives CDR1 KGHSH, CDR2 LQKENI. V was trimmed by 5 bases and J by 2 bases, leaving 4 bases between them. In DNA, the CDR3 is TGTGCCAGCTCAGCCACCTACGAGCAGTACTTC. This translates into CASSATYEQYF.

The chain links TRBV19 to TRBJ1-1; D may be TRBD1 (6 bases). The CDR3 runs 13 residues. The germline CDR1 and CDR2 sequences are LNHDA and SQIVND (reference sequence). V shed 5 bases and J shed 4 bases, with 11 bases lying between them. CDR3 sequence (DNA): TGTGCCAGTAGTCTCGAAGGGGGCACTGAAGCTTTCTTT. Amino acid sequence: CASSLEGGTEAFF.